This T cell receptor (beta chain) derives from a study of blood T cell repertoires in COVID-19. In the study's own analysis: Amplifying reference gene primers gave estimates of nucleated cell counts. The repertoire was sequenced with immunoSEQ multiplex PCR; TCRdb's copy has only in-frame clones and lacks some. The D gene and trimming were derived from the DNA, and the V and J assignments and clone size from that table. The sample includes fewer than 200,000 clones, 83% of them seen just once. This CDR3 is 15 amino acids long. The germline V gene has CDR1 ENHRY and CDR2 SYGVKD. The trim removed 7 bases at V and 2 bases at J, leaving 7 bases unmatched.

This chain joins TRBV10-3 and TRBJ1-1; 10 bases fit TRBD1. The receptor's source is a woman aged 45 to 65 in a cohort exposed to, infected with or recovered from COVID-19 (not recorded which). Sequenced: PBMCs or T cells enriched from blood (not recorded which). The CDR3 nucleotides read TGTGCCATCAAGGACAGGGGGGGGTCCAACACTGAAGCTTTCTTT. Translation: CAIKDRGGSNTEAFF.